These 12 T cell receptor beta chains share one sample of origin, sequenced in a study of shared clonotypes between healthy human individuals (dated by TCRdb to the early 2020s). Libraries were constructed by the immunoSEQ multiplex PCR assay. Entries here come from immuneACCESS through TCRdb and include only in-frame sequences with V and J called. Some clones fail to appear in such tables; in the studies checked, an unresolved V gene covers under half of the shortfall, and the cause of the remainder is unknown. This sample comprises fewer than 1.4 million clones, about 84% of them detected only once. 0.5% to 0.65% of the sample lies in the top ten. The sequencing sample was made of memory CD4+ T cells from PBMCs. The sample's cell subset or site label, in plain terms: CD45RA-negative fraction. These receptors came from a man aged 18 to 29 in good health. Some clones in this sample may be carry-over from other donors' samples.

V is TRBV28 and J is TRBJ2-5; 11 bases line up with TRBD1. V shed 5 bases, J shed 7 bases, and the junction held 12 bases outside the gene matches. This CDR3 has 16 amino acids. Germline CDR1 and CDR2: MDHEN and SYDVKM. This chain's CDR3 is CASSGQGARRGLTQYF. The CDR3 coding sequence is TGTGCCAGCAGTGGACAGGGGGCAAGACGGGGCCTGACCCAGTACTTC.

The genes are TRBV7-2 and TRBJ2-1; D gene uncertain. Trimming removed 5 bases from V and 8 bases from J, with 13 bases in between. The germline V gene encodes CDR1 SGHTA and CDR2 FQGNSA. CDR3 length equals 13 residues. CDR3 sequence: CASSPDHFDEQFF. DNA of the CDR3: TGTGCCAGCAGCCCGGACCACTTCGATGAGCAGTTCTTC.

The CDR3 DNA reads as TGTGCCAGCAGTTCCAGGGAACCGAACACTGAAGCTTTCTTT. Its translation: CASSSREPNTEAFF. V gene TRBV6-5 combines with J gene TRBJ1-1, with D possibly matching TRBD1 (5 bases). Germline values: CDR1 MNHEY, CDR2 SVGAGI. The CDR3 covers 14 residues. V was cut by 4 bases and J by 1 base, with 10 bases left in between.

This chain joins TRBV7-3 and TRBJ2-2; 8 bases align to TRBD1. Germline V gene sequence: CDR1 SGHTA, CDR2 FQGTGA. J was trimmed by 4 bases and V by 5 bases; bases with no gene match: 18. This CDR3 region has 19 residues. The CDR3 loop reads CASSRPGQAITGGTGELFF. The CDR3 nucleotides read TGTGCCAGCAGCCGGCCGGGACAGGCGATCACCGGGGGCACCGGGGAGCTGTTTTTT.

This chain joins TRBV28 and TRBJ1-3; 10 bases are a match to TRBD1. There are 16 residues in the CDR3. The V gene's germline CDR1 is MDHEN and CDR2 SYDVKM. Trimming at V came to 3 bases and at J to 7 bases, leaving 9 bases not matched to a gene. For the CDR3, the DNA is TGTGCCAGCAGTTTTCCTGGGACAGGGGATCTCAACACCATATATTTT. Its translation is CASSFPGTGDLNTIYF.

The chain recombines TRBV11-1 with TRBJ1-2; tentatively, D is TRBD1 (5 bases). Germline V CDR1 and CDR2: SGHAT, FQDESV (reference sequence). The CDR3 totals 13 residues. Trimming pared 5 bases from V and 4 bases from J, leaving 11 bases between. The CDR3 DNA sequence: TGTGCCAGCAGCCGGGGACTGACCTATGGCTACACCTTC. As protein: CASSRGLTYGYTF.

The rearrangement joins TRBV28 to TRBJ1-5; D remains unclear. CDR1 and CDR2 from the germline V gene are MDHEN and SYDVKM. The CDR3 has 12 amino acids. Trimming took 4 bases from V and 10 from J, leaving 11 bases between them. The CDR3 DNA reads as TGTGCCAGCAGTTCCTCTATCAGTCCCCAGCATTTT. Protein sequence: CASSSSISPQHF.

The V call is TRBV2, the J call TRBJ1-5; TRBD1 agrees at 8 bases. Germline V gene data show CDR1 as SNHLY and CDR2 as FYNNEI. This CDR3 has 15 residues. V lost 6 bases and J lost 1; bases outside the gene matches: 5. CDR3 DNA: TGTGCCAGCAGGAGGGGACAGGAGAGCAATCAGCCCCAGCATTTT. Translated: CASRRGQESNQPQHF.

The rearrangement uses TRBV9 and TRBJ1-2; D gene uncertain. Germline assignment: CDR1 SGDLS and CDR2 YYNGEE. The CDR3 totals 13 residues. Trimming removed 3 bases from V and 4 bases from J, with 10 bases in between. CDR3 residues: CASSEQDFYGYTF. The CDR3 nucleotides are TGTGCCAGCAGCGAGCAAGACTTCTATGGCTACACCTTC.

This clone has only one observation. This chain links TRBV11-3 with TRBJ2-6; TRBD2 aligns across 10 bases. J gave up 3 bases and V 5 bases, and 7 bases lay outside the gene matches. CDR3 size: 17 residues. CDR1 and CDR2 (germline): SGHNT, YENEEA. The CDR3 is CASSPRLAGLGANVLTF. CDR3 coding DNA: TGTGCCAGCAGCCCACGACTAGCGGGTCTTGGGGCCAACGTCCTGACTTTC.

CDR3 nucleotide sequence: TGTGCCAGCAGCTTGACAGCGGGAGGTCGAGAGACCCAGTACTTC. Its translation is CASSLTAGGRETQYF. The rearrangement joins TRBV5-4 to TRBJ2-5; 9 bases are shared with TRBD2. V lost 1 base to trimming and J lost 4 bases; unmatched junction nucleotides: 5. CDR3 size: 15 residues. CDR1 SGHNT and CDR2 YYREEE come from the germline V gene (reference sequence).

The chain carries TRBV10-3 and TRBJ1-2; D is perhaps TRBD1 (5 bases). The V end lost 1 base, the J end lost 8 bases, and 11 bases lay between the germline ends. Germline CDR1 and CDR2: ENHRY and SYGVKD. The CDR3 sequence is 13 residues long. CDR3 region: CAISEWRGSGYTF. CDR3 sequence (DNA): TGTGCCATCAGTGAGTGGCGGGGGAGCGGCTACACCTTC.